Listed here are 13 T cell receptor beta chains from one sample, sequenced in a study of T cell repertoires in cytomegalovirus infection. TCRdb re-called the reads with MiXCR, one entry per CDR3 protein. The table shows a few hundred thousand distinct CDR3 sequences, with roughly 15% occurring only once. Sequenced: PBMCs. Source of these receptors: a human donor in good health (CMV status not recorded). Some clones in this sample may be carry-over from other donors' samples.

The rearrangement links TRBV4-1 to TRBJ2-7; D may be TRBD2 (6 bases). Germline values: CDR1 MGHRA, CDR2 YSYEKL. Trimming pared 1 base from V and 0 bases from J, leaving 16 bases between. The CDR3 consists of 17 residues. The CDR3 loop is CASSQVMEGTYSYEQYF. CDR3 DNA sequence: TGCGCCAGCAGCCAAGTCATGGAGGGGACGTACTCCTACGAGCAGTACTTC.

As DNA, the CDR3 is TGTGCCAGTAGTATTGGGACAGGGGAAAACGGTGAAGCTTTCTTT. Translated: CASSIGTGENGEAFF. This rearrangement joins TRBV19 to TRBJ1-1; 10 positions match TRBD1. V gave up 3 bases and J gave up 7 bases; unmatched junction bases: 8. Germline V CDR1 and CDR2: LNHDA, SQIVND (reference sequence). There are 15 residues in the CDR3. The variable domain in full, with the rest retrieved from reference TRBV19 and TRBJ1-1, is DGGITQSPKYLFRKEGQNVTLSCEQNLNHDAMYWYRQDPGQGLRLIYYSQIVNDFQKGDIAEGYSVSREKKESFPLTVTSAQKNPTAFYLCASSIGTGENGEAFFGQGTRLTVV.

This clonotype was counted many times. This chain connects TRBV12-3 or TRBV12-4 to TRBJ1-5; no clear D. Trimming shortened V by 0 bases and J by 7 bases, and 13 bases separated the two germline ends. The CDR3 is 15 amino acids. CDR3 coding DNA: TGTGCCAGCAGTTTAGCGGGCGGGTCGGGGCAGCCCCAGCATTTT. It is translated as CASSLAGGSGQPQHF.

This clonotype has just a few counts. CDR3 sequence (DNA): TGTGCCAGCGATTGGGGGAAGGATAATTCACCCCTCCACTTT. Amino acid sequence: CASDWGKDNSPLHF. This chain joins TRBV28 and TRBJ1-6; D possibly corresponds to TRBD1 (5 bases). CDR3 length equals 14 residues. V lost 8 bases and J 5 bases, leaving 13 bases between the germline ends. The germline V gene encodes CDR1 MDHEN and CDR2 SYDVKM.

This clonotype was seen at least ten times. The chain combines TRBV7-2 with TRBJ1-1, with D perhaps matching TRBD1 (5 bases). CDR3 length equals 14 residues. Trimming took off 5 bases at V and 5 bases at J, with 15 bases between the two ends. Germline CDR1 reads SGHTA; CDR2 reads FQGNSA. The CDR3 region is CASSRVGGRTEAFF. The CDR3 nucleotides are TGTGCCAGCAGCCGAGTGGGGGGACGAACTGAAGCTTTCTTT.

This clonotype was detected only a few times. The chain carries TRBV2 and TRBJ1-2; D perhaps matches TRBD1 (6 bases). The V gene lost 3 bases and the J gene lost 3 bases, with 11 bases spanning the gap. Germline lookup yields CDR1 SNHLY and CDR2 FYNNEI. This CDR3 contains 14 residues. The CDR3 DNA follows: TGTGCCAGCAGTGAGGCCGGGACACACTATGGCTACACCTTC. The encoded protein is CASSEAGTHYGYTF. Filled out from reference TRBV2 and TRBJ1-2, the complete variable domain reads EPEVTQTPSHQVTQMGQEVILRCVPISNHLYFYWYRQILGQKVEFLVSFYNNEISEKSEIFDDQFSVERPDGSNFTLKIRSTKLEDSAMYFCASSEAGTHYGYTFGSGTRLTVV.

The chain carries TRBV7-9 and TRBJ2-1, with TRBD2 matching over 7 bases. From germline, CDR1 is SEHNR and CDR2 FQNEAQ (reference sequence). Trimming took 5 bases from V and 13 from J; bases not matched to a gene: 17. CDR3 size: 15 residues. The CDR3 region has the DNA TGTGCCAGCAGCCTAAGCCTTGGACTAGGCCCGTATCAGTTCTTC. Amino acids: CASSLSLGLGPYQFF.

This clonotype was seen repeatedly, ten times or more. The CDR3 region is CSARGQGTEAFF. As DNA, the CDR3 is TGCAGTGCTAGGGGACAGGGCACTGAAGCTTTCTTT. The rearrangement joins TRBV20-1 to TRBJ1-1; 9 nucleotides match TRBD1. V shed 3 bases and J 4 bases; nucleotides not matched to a gene: 0. This CDR3 is built from 12 residues. The germline V gene encodes CDR1 DFQATT and CDR2 SNEGSKA (reference sequence).

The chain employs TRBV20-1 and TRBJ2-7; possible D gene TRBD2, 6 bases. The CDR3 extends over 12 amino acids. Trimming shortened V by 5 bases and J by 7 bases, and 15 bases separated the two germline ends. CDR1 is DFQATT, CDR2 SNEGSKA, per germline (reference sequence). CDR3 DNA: TGCAGTGCTGCCGGAGGGGCACGGGAGCAGTACTTC. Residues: CSAAGGAREQYF.

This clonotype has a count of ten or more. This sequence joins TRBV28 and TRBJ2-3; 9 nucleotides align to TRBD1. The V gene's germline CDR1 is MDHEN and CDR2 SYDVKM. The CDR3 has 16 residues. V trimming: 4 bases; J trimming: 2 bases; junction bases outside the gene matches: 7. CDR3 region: CASSSPGQGNTDTQYF. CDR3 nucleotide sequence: TGTGCCAGCAGTTCCCCGGGACAGGGAAACACAGATACGCAGTATTTT.

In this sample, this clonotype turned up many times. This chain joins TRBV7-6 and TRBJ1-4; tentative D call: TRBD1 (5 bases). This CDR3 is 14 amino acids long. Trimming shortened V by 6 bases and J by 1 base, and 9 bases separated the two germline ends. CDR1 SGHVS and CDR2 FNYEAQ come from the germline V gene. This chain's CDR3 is CASSPQGTNEKLFF. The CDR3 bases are TGTGCCAGCAGTCCGCAGGGAACTAATGAAAAACTGTTTTTT.

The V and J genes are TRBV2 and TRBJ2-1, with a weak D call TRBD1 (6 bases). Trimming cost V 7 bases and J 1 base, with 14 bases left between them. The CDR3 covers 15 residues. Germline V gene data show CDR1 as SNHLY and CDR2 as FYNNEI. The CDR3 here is CASKAGESSYNEQFF. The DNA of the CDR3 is TGTGCCAGCAAAGCAGGGGAGTCATCCTACAATGAGCAGTTCTTC.

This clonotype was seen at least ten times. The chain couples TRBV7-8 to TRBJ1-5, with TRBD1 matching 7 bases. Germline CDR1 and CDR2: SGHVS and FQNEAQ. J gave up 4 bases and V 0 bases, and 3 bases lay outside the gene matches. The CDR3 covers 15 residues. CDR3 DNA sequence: TGTGCCAGCAGCTTAGCGACAGGGTGGAATCAGCCCCAGCATTTT. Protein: CASSLATGWNQPQHF.